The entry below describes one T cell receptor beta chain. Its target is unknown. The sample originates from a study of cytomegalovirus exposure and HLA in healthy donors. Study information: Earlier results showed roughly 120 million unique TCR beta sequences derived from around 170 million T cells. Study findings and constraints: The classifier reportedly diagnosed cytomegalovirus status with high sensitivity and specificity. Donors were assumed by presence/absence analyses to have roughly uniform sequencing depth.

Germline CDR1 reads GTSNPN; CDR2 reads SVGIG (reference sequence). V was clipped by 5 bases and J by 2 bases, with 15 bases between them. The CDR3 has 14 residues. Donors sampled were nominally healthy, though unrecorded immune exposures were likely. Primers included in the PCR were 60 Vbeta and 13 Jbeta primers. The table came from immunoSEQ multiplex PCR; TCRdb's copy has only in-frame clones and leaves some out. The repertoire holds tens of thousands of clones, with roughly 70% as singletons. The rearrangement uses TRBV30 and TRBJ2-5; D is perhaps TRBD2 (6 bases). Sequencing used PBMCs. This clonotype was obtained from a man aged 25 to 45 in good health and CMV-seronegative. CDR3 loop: CAWGGTSPQETQYF. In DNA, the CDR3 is TGTGCCTGGGGTGGAACTAGCCCACAAGAGACCCAGTACTTC.